The 17 T cell receptor beta chains in this list originate from one sample, sequenced in a study of blood T cell repertoires in COVID-19. Only in-frame clones appear in the TCRdb table, and some are missing; sequencing was by immunoSEQ multiplex PCR. This sample yields fewer than 60,000 clones, of which 70% to 85% are seen a single time; roughly 4% belongs to the top ten. Sequencing used peripheral blood. The source of these receptors is a man between 60 and 75 years old with acute or convalescent COVID-19.

The CDR3 DNA sequence: TGTGCCAGCTCACAGGGGGCGAATGAAAAACTGTTTTTT. The encoded protein is CASSQGANEKLFF. The chain carries TRBV18 and TRBJ1-4, with 7 bases aligning to TRBD1. The CDR3 has 13 amino acids. With 4 bases clipped from V and 5 bases from J, the junction kept 1 base outside the gene matches. Germline lookup yields CDR1 KGHSH and CDR2 LQKENI.

The sample holds a few counts of this clone. The chain joins TRBV6-2 or TRBV6-3 to TRBJ1-1; D remains ambiguous. This CDR3 has 15 residues. Trimming cost V 0 bases and J 0 bases, with 8 bases left between them. The germline V gene has CDR1 MNHEY and CDR2 SVGEGT. CDR3 in amino acids: CASSYSELMNTEAFF. The CDR3 bases are TGTGCCAGCAGTTACTCCGAACTGATGAACACTGAAGCTTTCTTT.

The J gene is TRBJ1-2, the V gene TRBV20-1; weak D call: TRBD1 (6 bases). Germline CDR1 DFQATT, CDR2 SNEGSKA (reference sequence). This CDR3 has 11 amino acids. V lost 5 bases to trimming and J lost 5 bases, with 9 bases between them. The CDR3: CSAGTGYGYTF. CDR3 DNA: TGCAGTGCTGGAACAGGGTATGGCTACACCTTC.

This clone has only one observation. This chain uses TRBV5-1 with TRBJ1-1; TRBD1 matches 9 bases. From germline, CDR1 is SGHRS and CDR2 YFSETQ. The trim removed 4 bases at V and 3 bases at J, leaving 4 bases unmatched. The CDR3 spans 14 residues. The CDR3 nucleotides read TGCGCCAGCAGCCCAACAGGGGGCTACACTGAAGCTTTCTTT. Translated: CASSPTGGYTEAFF. Filled out from reference TRBV5-1 and TRBJ1-1, the complete variable domain reads KAGVTQTPRYLIKTRGQQVTLSCSPISGHRSVSWYQQTPGQGLQFLFEYFSETQRNKGNFPGRFSGRQFSNSRSEMNVSTLELGDSALYLCASSPTGGYTEAFFGQGTRLTVV.

The genes are TRBV15 and TRBJ1-6, with TRBD1 matching over 8 bases. CDR1 and CDR2 from the germline V gene are LNHNV and YYDKDF (reference sequence). With 6 bases clipped from V and 7 bases from J, the junction kept 2 bases outside the gene matches. This CDR3 comprises 13 residues. CDR3 region: CATRTGVNSPLHF. For the CDR3, the DNA is TGTGCCACCAGGACAGGGGTCAATTCACCCCTCCACTTT.

V is TRBV19 and J is TRBJ2-7; D may be TRBD1 (6 bases). The CDR3 length is 15 residues. Trimming removed 5 bases at V and 5 bases at J, with 19 bases between. The germline CDR1 and CDR2 sequences are LNHDA and SQIVND (reference sequence). The DNA of the CDR3 is TGTGCCAGTAGTGTTCAAAGCGGACAGAAAAACGAGCAGTACTTC. This encodes CASSVQSGQKNEQYF.

This sequence joins TRBV27 and TRBJ2-1, with 8 bases lining up with TRBD1. This CDR3 comprises 14 residues. The junction had 8 bases not matched to a gene; V was cut back by 10 bases and J by 3 bases. Looked up from germline, CDR1 is MNHEY and CDR2 is SMNVEV (reference sequence). The CDR3 protein is CATMAGGSYNEQFF. In nucleotides, the CDR3 is TGTGCCACCATGGCAGGGGGCAGCTACAATGAGCAGTTCTTC.

The genes are TRBV10-3 and TRBJ1-1, with 11 bases lining up with TRBD1. The CDR3 extends over 13 amino acids. Trimming took 4 bases from V and 6 from J; bases not matched to a gene: 1. The germline CDR1 and CDR2 sequences are ENHRY and SYGVKD. CDR3 sequence (DNA): TGTGCCATCAGTGCGGGACAGGGGGCTGAAGCTTTCTTT. Residues: CAISAGQGAEAFF.

The V call is TRBV19, the J call TRBJ2-2, with D maybe TRBD2 (5 bases). Trimming took 7 bases from V and 7 from J, leaving 13 bases between them. Germline assignment: CDR1 LNHDA and CDR2 SQIVND (reference sequence). The CDR3 has 13 amino acids. CDR3 coding DNA: TGTGCCAGTAACCACATGGGAGTCGGGGAGCTGTTTTTT. This gives the protein CASNHMGVGELFF.

The rearrangement joins TRBV5-5 to TRBJ1-1; no firm D call. CDR3 size: 12 residues. The V end lost 6 bases, the J end lost 1 base, and 7 bases lay between the germline ends. Per germline, CDR1 SGHKS and CDR2 YYEKEE (reference sequence). The CDR3 DNA reads TGTGCCAGCAATCCGCGGAACACTGAAGCTTTCTTT. As protein: CASNPRNTEAFF.

The chain has TRBV5-1 and TRBJ2-2; weak D call: TRBD2 (6 bases). The CDR3 extends over 15 amino acids. V was pared by 5 bases and J by 4 bases, with 15 bases between. The germline V gene has CDR1 SGHRS and CDR2 YFSETQ. In DNA form, the CDR3 reads TGCGCCAGCAGATTGTGGCGGGGAGGCACCGGGGAGCTGTTTTTT. It yields the protein CASRLWRGGTGELFF.

The rearrangement links TRBV12-5 to TRBJ2-5, with 8 positions matching TRBD1. This CDR3 comprises 14 residues. The J segment lost 5 bases and the V segment lost 6 bases, leaving 8 bases of the junction unmatched. Germline CDR1 and CDR2: LGHNT and FRNRAP. DNA of the CDR3: TGTGCTAGTGGCGGGACAGGAGATCCGGAGACCCAGTACTTC. Translation: CASGGTGDPETQYF.

The CDR3 loop reads CASALSGLGQSTDTQYF. The CDR3 coding sequence is TGTGCCAGCGCTCTTTCGGGCCTGGGACAGAGCACAGATACGCAGTATTTT. This rearrangement joins TRBV5-5 to TRBJ2-3, with TRBD1 identical over 7 bases. V was clipped by 7 bases and J by 0 bases; unmatched bases: 14. The length of the CDR3 is 17 residues. The germline V gene has CDR1 SGHKS and CDR2 YYEKEE (reference sequence). Full variable domain (rest looked up from reference TRBV5-5 and TRBJ2-3): DAGVTQSPTHLIKTRGQQVTLRCSPISGHKSVSWYQQVLGQGPQFIFQYYEKEERGRGNFPDRFSARQFPNYSSELNVNALLLGDSALYLCASALSGLGQSTDTQYFGPGTRLTVL.

The rearrangement uses TRBV7-9 and TRBJ1-1; D possibly corresponds to TRBD1 (5 bases). The germline V gene encodes CDR1 SEHNR and CDR2 FQNEAQ (reference sequence). Trimming removed 4 bases from V and 1 base from J, with 7 bases in between. The CDR3 spans 13 residues. CDR3 nucleotide sequence: TGTGCCAGCAGCTACGACAGGAACACTGAAGCTTTCTTT. Its translation: CASSYDRNTEAFF.

The chain couples TRBV7-2 to TRBJ2-5, with D unclear. The CDR3 totals 12 residues. The V end was cut by 4 bases, the J end by 1 base, with 4 bases between. CDR1 is SGHTA, CDR2 FQGNSA, per germline. Here the CDR3 DNA reads TGTGCCAGCAGCTCCTTCCAAGAGACCCAGTACTTC. Encoded protein: CASSSFQETQYF.

The sample holds a few counts of this clone. This chain connects TRBV10-3 to TRBJ1-2; D perhaps matches TRBD1 (6 bases). Trimming stripped 2 bases from V and 0 bases from J, with 19 bases between. The germline gives CDR1 ENHRY, CDR2 SYGVKD. The CDR3 runs to 18 residues. Here the CDR3 DNA reads TGTGCCATCAGTGAGGCCAAGGCCGGGACACCCACTAACTATGGCTACACCTTC. This encodes CAISEAKAGTPTNYGYTF.

This clone has only a few counts. The chain combines TRBV6-5 with TRBJ2-7; 9 nucleotides align to TRBD1. V was clipped by 6 bases and J by 5 bases; unmatched bases: 8. The germline CDR1 and CDR2 sequences are MNHEY and SVGAGI. This CDR3 contains 14 residues. The CDR3 nucleotides read TGTGCCAGCAGGTCGGGACAGGGTATCAACGAGCAGTACTTC. The encoded protein is CASRSGQGINEQYF.